This T cell receptor (beta chain) emerged from a study of glioma-infiltrating T cells. Study-level findings and limits: Tissue and blood shared very few CDR3 sequences. Tissue-blood divergence was below expectation in non-neoplastic patients, above in gliomas.

This clonotype was recorded many times. No antigen is known for it. CDR1 and CDR2 from the germline V gene are MNHEY and SVGEGT. The CDR3 spans 12 residues. Deletions cut 4 bases from V and 10 bases from J, with 14 bases between. The iRepertoire nested amplicon-rescue multiplex PCR amplified TCR alpha and beta CDR3s from RNA. For one-step reverse transcription and amplification, about 85-400 ng of tissue mRNA or PBMC total RNA was used. TCRdb re-called the multiplex PCR reads with MiXCR, one entry per CDR3 protein. The sample lists 110,000 or so distinct CDR3 sequences, 20% to 25% seen once, with roughly 30% in the top ten.

The TCR sequence derives from a human donor with low-grade glioma or glioblastoma, undergoing nonglioma brain surgery, or in good health (not recorded which). The rearrangement joins TRBV6-2 or TRBV6-3 to TRBJ2-7, with D uncertain. What was sequenced was glioma tissue, nonneoplastic brain tissue, or PBMCs (not recorded which). CDR3 nucleotides: TGTGCCAGCAGTTCGATTTCGAGAGGACAGTACTTC. Encoded protein: CASSSISRGQYF.